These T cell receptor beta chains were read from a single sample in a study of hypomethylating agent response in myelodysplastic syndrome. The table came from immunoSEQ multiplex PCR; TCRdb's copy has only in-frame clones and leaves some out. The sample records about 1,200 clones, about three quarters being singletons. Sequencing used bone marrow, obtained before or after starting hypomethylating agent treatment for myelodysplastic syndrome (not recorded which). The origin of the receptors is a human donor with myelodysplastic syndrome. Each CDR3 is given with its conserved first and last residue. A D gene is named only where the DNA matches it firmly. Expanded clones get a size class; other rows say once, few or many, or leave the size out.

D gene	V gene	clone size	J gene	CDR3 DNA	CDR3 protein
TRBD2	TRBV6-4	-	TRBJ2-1	TGTGCCAGCAGTGACGGGACTAGCGGGAGTGAGCAGTTCTTC	CASSDGTSGSEQFF
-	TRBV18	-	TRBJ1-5	TGTGCCAGCTCACCAAACTCCGTCAACCTACAGCATTTT	CASSPNSVNLQHF
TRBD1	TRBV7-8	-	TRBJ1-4	TGTGCCAGCAGCAGACAGGGAGCTAATGAAAAACTGTTTTTT	CASSRQGANEKLFF
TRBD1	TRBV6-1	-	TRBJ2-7	TGTGCCAGCAGTTTCCGGGACAGGGCCTACGAGCAGTACTTC	CASSFRDRAYEQYF
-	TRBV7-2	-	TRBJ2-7	TGTGCCAGCAGCTTAGAAGGGGTCCGAGGCTACGAGCAGTACTTC	CASSLEGVRGYEQYF
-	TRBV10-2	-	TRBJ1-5	TGCGCCAGCAGTGTATTGGATGATCAGCCCCAGCATTTT	CASSVLDDQPQHF
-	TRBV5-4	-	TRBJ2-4	TGTGCCAGCAGCTCTGAAGGACTAGCCAAAAACATTCAGTACTTC	CASSSEGLAKNIQYF
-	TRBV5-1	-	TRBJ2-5	TGCGCCAGCAGCCGAGGGGAGCGGTCCGGGGAGACCCAGTACTTC	CASSRGERSGETQYF
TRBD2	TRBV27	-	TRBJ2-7	TGTGCCAGCAGTTTATTCTATAGCGGGAGGGCCTCGGGCGAGCAGTACTTC	CASSLFYSGRASGEQYF
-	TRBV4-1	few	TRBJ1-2	TGCGCCAGCAGCCAGACAGGTCTGGCCTATGGCTACACCTTC	CASSQTGLAYGYTF
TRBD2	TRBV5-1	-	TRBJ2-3	TGCGCCAGCAGCTTGGGAGCGGGAAACACAGATACGCAGTATTTT	CASSLGAGNTDTQYF
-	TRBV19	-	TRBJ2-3	TGTGCCAGTAGTAACTCCCTCGGGTCCTACGCAGATACGCAGTATTTT	CASSNSLGSYADTQYF
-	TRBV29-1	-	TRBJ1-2	TGCAGCGTCCGGGAGGAGGGGGGCTACACCTTC	CSVREEGGYTF
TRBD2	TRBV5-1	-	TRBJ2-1	TGCGCCAGCAGCCCTGGGGCTAGCGGGGTTATGGATGAGCAGTTCTTC	CASSPGASGVMDEQFF
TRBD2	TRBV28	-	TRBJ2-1	TGTGCCAGCAGCCAAGGGACTAGCGAGGGGATAAATGAGCAGTTCTTC	CASSQGTSEGINEQFF
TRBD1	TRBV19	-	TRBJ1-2	TGTGCCAGTAGTTGGGGACAGGGAGCACACTATGGCTACACCTTC	CASSWGQGAHYGYTF
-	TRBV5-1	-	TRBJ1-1	TGCGCCAGCTCAAAGCCCAGGGGAAACCAGAACACTGAAGCTTTCTTT	CASSKPRGNQNTEAFF
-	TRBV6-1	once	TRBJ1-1	TGTGCCAGCAGAGTACAGGGAGTGAACACTGAAGCTTTCTTT	CASRVQGVNTEAFF
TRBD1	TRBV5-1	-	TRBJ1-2	TGCGCCAGCAGCTTCCGGGACAGGGATGGCTACACCTTC	CASSFRDRDGYTF
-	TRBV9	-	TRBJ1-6	TGTGCCAGCAGCGTAGATGGGGGGGCATCACCCCTCCACTTT	CASSVDGGASPLHF
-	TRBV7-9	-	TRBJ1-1	TGTGCCAGCAGCTTAGGCAGGGTAGGGTCGGGCACTGAAGCTTTCTTT	CASSLGRVGSGTEAFF
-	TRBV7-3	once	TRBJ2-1	TGTGCCAGCAGCTTAACACTTATGGCCTCTAGGGACAATGAGCAGTTCTTC	CASSLTLMASRDNEQFF
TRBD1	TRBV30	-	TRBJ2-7	TGTGCCTGCCGGGACAGGGGTTTCTTCGAGCAGTACTTC	CACRDRGFFEQYF
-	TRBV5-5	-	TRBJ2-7	TGTGCCAGCAGCTGGGATCTAGCAGGGTTGGGATACGAGCAGTACTTC	CASSWDLAGLGYEQYF
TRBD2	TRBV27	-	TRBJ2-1	TGTGCCAGCAGTTTATATTGGCGGGAGAGACCAGGAGATGAGCAGTTCTTC	CASSLYWRERPGDEQFF
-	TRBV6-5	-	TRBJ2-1	TGTGCCAGCAGTTTAGAGACAGGCTCACCTTACAATGAGCAGTTCTTC	CASSLETGSPYNEQFF
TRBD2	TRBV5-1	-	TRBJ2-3	TGCGCCAGCAGCTTGGTCAAAGCGGGGGGGGCAGATACGCAGTATTTT	CASSLVKAGGADTQYF
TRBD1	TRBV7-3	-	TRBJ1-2	TGTGCCAGCAGCAAACAGGGGGCGCAAGGCTACACCTTC	CASSKQGAQGYTF
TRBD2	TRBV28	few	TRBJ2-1	TGTGCCAGCAGCCCGGCACCTTGGACTAGCGGGAGGGGGCCATACAATGAGCAGTTCTTC	CASSPAPWTSGRGPYNEQFF
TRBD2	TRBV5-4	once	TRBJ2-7	TGTGCCAGCAGCGATGGACTAGCGGGAAGCGACGAGCAGTACTTC	CASSDGLAGSDEQYF
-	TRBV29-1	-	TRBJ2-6	TGCAGCGTAGACGATTCGAACTCTGGGGCCAACGTCCTGACTTTC	CSVDDSNSGANVLTF
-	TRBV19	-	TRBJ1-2	TGTGCCAGTAGTCCTGGACTGCACCGCTATGGCTACACCTTC	CASSPGLHRYGYTF
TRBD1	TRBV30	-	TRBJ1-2	TGTGCCTGGTACCGGGACAGACCCTATGGCTACACCTTC	CAWYRDRPYGYTF
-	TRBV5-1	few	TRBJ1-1	TGCGCCAGCAGCCCCAAACTCAGTCGGACTGAAGCTTTCTTT	CASSPKLSRTEAFF
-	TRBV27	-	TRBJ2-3	TGTGCCAGCAGTTTAAAGGGTTGGCGGGGTAGCACAGATACGCAGTATTTT	CASSLKGWRGSTDTQYF
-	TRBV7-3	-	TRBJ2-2	TGTGCCAGCAGCTTTGGGCAGGGCGGGGAGCTGTTTTTT	CASSFGQGGELFF
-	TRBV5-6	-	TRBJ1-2	TGTGCCAGCAGCTTGGCACGCCCGTCTGACTATGGCTACACCTTC	CASSLARPSDYGYTF
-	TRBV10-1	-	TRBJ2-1	TGCGCCAGCAGCCGCCGGGACGGACCTTACAATGAGCAGTTCTTC	CASSRRDGPYNEQFF
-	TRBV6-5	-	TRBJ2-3	TGTGCCAGCAACAAAGGGGGGGGAGCCAGGGATACGCAGTATTTT	CASNKGGGARDTQYF
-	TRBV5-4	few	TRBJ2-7	TGTGCCAGCAGCTTAAATCGGGGAACCTACGAGCAGTACTTC	CASSLNRGTYEQYF
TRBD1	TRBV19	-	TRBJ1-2	TGTGCCAGTAGCTGGGGACAGGGAGCACACTATGGCTACACCTTC	CASSWGQGAHYGYTF
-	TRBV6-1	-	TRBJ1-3	TGTGCCAGCAGTGAGCGATACACCCCATCTGGAAACACCATATATTTT	CASSERYTPSGNTIYF
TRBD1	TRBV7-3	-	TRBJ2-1	TGTGCCAGCAGCTTGGGACAGGGGGGAAACCGGGACAGGTACAATGAGCAGTTCTTC	CASSLGQGGNRDRYNEQFF
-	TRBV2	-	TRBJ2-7	TGTGCCAGCAGTGATATCGTGAGGGGGGGGTCCTACGAGCAGTACTTC	CASSDIVRGGSYEQYF
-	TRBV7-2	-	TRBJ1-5	TGTGCCAGCAGCCCACCGGGCCAGCCCCAGCATTTT	CASSPPGQPQHF
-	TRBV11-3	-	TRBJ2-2	TGTGCCAGCAGCTTATCGTACACCGGGGAGCTGTTTTTT	CASSLSYTGELFF
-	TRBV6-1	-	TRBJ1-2	TGTGCCAGCAGTGTACCCACCGACTGGGTCTACACCTTC	CASSVPTDWVYTF
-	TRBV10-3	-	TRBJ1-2	TGTGCCACGGCGACAGGAAACTATGGCTACACCTTC	CATATGNYGYTF
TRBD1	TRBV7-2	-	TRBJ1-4	TGTGCCAGCAGCTTCGGACAGGCTTTAAATGAAAAACTGTTTTTT	CASSFGQALNEKLFF
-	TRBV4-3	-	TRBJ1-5	TGCGCCAGCAGCCAAGATCGGGGGTCGCCCCAGCATTTT	CASSQDRGSPQHF
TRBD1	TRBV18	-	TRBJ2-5	TGTGCCAGCTCACTCGGGACAGCACTATGGGAGACCCAGTACTTC	CASSLGTALWETQYF